Each of the 29 T cell receptor beta chains below was sequenced from the same sample in a study of blood T cells in healthy people across ages. The use of a sample-barcoded 5' primer and a J-beta primer mix characterized a second PCR of about 7 to 12 cycles. TCRdb reprocessed the 5' RACE reads with MiXCR, giving one entry per CDR3 protein. The sample yields approximately 1.5 million distinct CDR3 sequences, 40% to 45% seen once. The material sequenced was blood. The source of these receptors is a woman aged 18-35 years in good health.

This rearrangement joins TRBV7-8 to TRBJ2-7; 7 bases agree with TRBD1. The CDR3 length is 16 residues. Germline trimming cut 2 bases from V and 0 bases from J; bases unmatched to any gene: 7. CDR1 SGHVS and CDR2 FQNEAQ come from the germline V gene. The CDR3 DNA reads TGTGCCAGCAGCTTATTCGGGACAGATTCCTCCTACGAGCAGTACTTC. Translating it yields CASSLFGTDSSYEQYF.

This chain connects TRBV7-9 to TRBJ2-5; D call uncertain. The assigned J gene may be wrong: the sequence end matches TRBJ2-7 better. The CDR3 is made up of 15 amino acids. The V gene's germline CDR1 is SEHNR and CDR2 FQNEAQ (reference sequence). The CDR3 DNA follows: TGTGCCAGCAGCAAGAAGACGGAAGGGATCGACGAGCAGTACTTC. Translated: CASSKKTEGIDEQYF.

This clonotype was detected a few times. This sequence joins TRBV7-2 and TRBJ2-7; tentatively, D is TRBD1 (5 bases). Trimming stripped 1 base from V and 1 base from J, with 11 bases between. Germline assignment: CDR1 SGHTA and CDR2 FQGNSA. This CDR3 comprises 15 residues. CDR3 nucleotides: TGTGCCAGCAGCTTAGTCGGCAGGGTTTCCTACGAGCAGTACTTC. Protein: CASSLVGRVSYEQYF.

V usage is TRBV9 and J usage is TRBJ2-3, with TRBD2 matching over 12 bases. The length of the CDR3 is 17 residues. CDR1 is SGDLS, CDR2 YYNGEE, per germline. V lost 0 bases and J lost 2; bases outside the gene matches: 4. The CDR3 coding sequence is TGTGCCAGCAGCGTAGGGCTAGCGGGAGGGCTCACAGATACGCAGTATTTT. It translates to CASSVGLAGGLTDTQYF.

This clonotype appeared a single time. This chain connects TRBV15 to TRBJ2-7; D is ambiguous. The DNA end favors TRBJ2-5, so the J call may be wrong. The CDR3 loop spans 12 amino acids. Germline V gene sequence: CDR1 LNHNV, CDR2 YYDKDF (reference sequence). CDR3 sequence reads: CATSRGLETQYF. CDR3 DNA sequence: TGTGCCACCAGCAGAGGTTTAGAGACCCAGTACTTC.

The V gene is TRBV5-1, the J gene TRBJ2-7, with 7 bases identical to TRBD1. V lost 2 bases and J lost 3; bases outside the gene matches: 11. Germline CDR1 is SGHRS and CDR2 is YFSETQ. The CDR3 runs 16 residues. The DNA of the CDR3 is TGCGCCAGCAGCTTAGACAGGGTGTCTTTTGTCTACGAGCAGTACTTC. Protein sequence: CASSLDRVSFVYEQYF.

This clonotype was picked up a small number of times. The chain recombines TRBV4-1 with TRBJ1-6; no clear D gene. The CDR3 contains 16 residues. The V end lost 1 base, the J end lost 7 bases, and 14 bases lay between the germline ends. Germline assignment: CDR1 MGHRA and CDR2 YSYEKL. CDR3 coding DNA: TGCGCCAGCAGCCAAGGGAGGCCAGTATTAAATTCACCCCTCCACTTT. It codes for CASSQGRPVLNSPLHF.

The rearrangement uses TRBV4-2 and TRBJ2-1, with D possibly being TRBD2 (6 bases). The CDR3 contains 15 residues. V gave up 3 bases and J gave up 2 bases, with 11 bases separating them. Per the germline V gene, CDR1 is LGHNA and CDR2 is YNFKEQ. CDR3 sequence reads: CASSHRDWAYNEQFF. The CDR3 bases are TGTGCCAGCAGCCATCGGGACTGGGCCTACAATGAGCAGTTCTTC.

This clonotype has ten or more counts. A single base separates this from a much larger clone, so it may be a read error. The J gene is TRBJ2-3, the V gene TRBV6-4; 8 bases agree with TRBD2. Germline trimming cut 0 bases from V and 1 base from J; bases unmatched to any gene: 0. Germline CDR1 is MRHNA and CDR2 is SNTAGT. The CDR3 contains 15 residues. In DNA form, the CDR3 reads TGTGCCAGCAGTGACTCTAGCGGGGGCACAGATACGCAGTATTTT. Residues: CASSDSSGGTDTQYF.

The chain recombines TRBV6-1 with TRBJ2-6; D not certain. The V end lost 2 bases, the J end lost 2 bases, and 7 bases lay between the germline ends. Germline-derived CDR1 and CDR2 are MNHNS and SASEGT. The CDR3 spans 15 residues. CDR3 in amino acids: CASSEMGTGANVLTF. The CDR3 nucleotides read TGTGCCAGCAGTGAAATGGGAACTGGGGCCAACGTCCTGACTTTC.

The count of this clonotype is one. The V call is TRBV30, the J call TRBJ1-6; 7 nucleotides align to TRBD1. Losses at the gene ends were 5 bases for V and 6 bases for J; bases not matched to a gene: 4. Germline V lookup: CDR1 GTSNPN, CDR2 SVGIG (reference sequence). This CDR3 has 13 residues. The CDR3 is CAWDRESNSPLHF. The CDR3 bases are TGTGCCTGGGACAGGGAGAGTAATTCACCCCTCCACTTT.

The count of this clonotype is one. V and J are TRBV7-9 and TRBJ2-7; D gene uncertain. The CDR3 is 15 residues long. Trimming removed 4 bases from V and 1 base from J, with 14 bases in between. Germline V lookup: CDR1 SEHNR, CDR2 FQNEAQ (reference sequence). CDR3 DNA: TGTGCCAGCAGCTCTCGTGGACCCGGTTCCTACGAGCAGTACTTC. This sequence encodes CASSSRGPGSYEQYF.

This chain links TRBV19 with TRBJ2-7; TRBD2 might be the D (5 bases). The ends were cut back, 3 bases at V and 7 bases at J, with 16 bases in the middle. CDR3 length: 14 amino acids. CDR1 is LNHDA and CDR2 is SQIVND in the germline V gene (reference sequence). The CDR3: CASSITAGYNEQYF. CDR3 bases: TGTGCCAGTAGTATCACGGCGGGTTACAATGAGCAGTACTTC.

The gene calls are TRBV6-5 and TRBJ2-1; D may correspond to TRBD1 or TRBD2 (7 bases each). Germline assignment: CDR1 MNHEY and CDR2 SVGAGI. The CDR3 has 16 residues. Trimming shortened V by 8 bases and J by 7 bases, and 24 bases separated the two germline ends. The CDR3 sequence is CASPYPREGALNEQFF. DNA of the CDR3: TGTGCCAGCCCTTACCCGAGGGAGGGGGCTTTGAATGAGCAGTTCTTC.

V usage is TRBV11-2 and J usage is TRBJ1-1; the match to TRBD1 covers 7 bases. With 3 bases clipped from V and 8 bases from J, the junction kept 6 bases outside the gene matches. This CDR3 has 13 amino acids. Germline CDR1 is SGHAT and CDR2 is FQNNGV. For the CDR3, the DNA is TGTGCCAGCAGCTTCTTCCGGGACAGCGAAGCTTTCTTT. The encoded protein is CASSFFRDSEAFF.

This clonotype occurred a few times. The chain uses TRBV7-8 and TRBJ2-2; the D gene could be TRBD1 or TRBD2 (5 bases each). The CDR3 runs to 16 residues. Deletions cut 7 bases from V and 6 bases from J, with 21 bases between. The germline CDR1 and CDR2 sequences are SGHVS and FQNEAQ. The CDR3 sequence: CASTDLAGGISGELFF. The DNA of the CDR3 is TGTGCCAGCACCGACCTAGCTGGGGGAATTTCCGGGGAGCTGTTTTTT.

The chain couples TRBV4-1 to TRBJ1-1; D call uncertain. Germline loops: CDR1 MGHRA, CDR2 YSYEKL. CDR3 length equals 15 residues. Trimming removed 0 bases at V and 1 base at J, with 9 bases between. This CDR3 reads CASSQEARTNTEAFF. Here the CDR3 DNA reads TGCGCCAGCAGCCAAGAAGCACGGACGAACACTGAAGCTTTCTTT.

CDR3 nucleotides: TGTGCCAGCAGCTTAGCGTTTTACTCCTACAATGAGCAGTTCTTC. It specifies CASSLAFYSYNEQFF. V is TRBV7-2 and J is TRBJ2-1; D call uncertain. The V end was cut by 0 bases, the J end by 0 bases, with 6 bases between. Per the germline V gene, CDR1 is SGHTA and CDR2 is FQGNSA. The CDR3 has 15 amino acids.

This clonotype was seen a few times. The chain joins TRBV29-1 to TRBJ2-3; the D is unclear. The CDR3 is 13 amino acids. V shed 4 bases and J shed 2 bases, with 10 bases lying between them. In germline, CDR1 is SQVTM, CDR2 ANQGSEA. CDR3 nucleotides: TGCAGCGTTGCCCTCGTGGTCACAGATACGCAGTATTTT. This sequence encodes CSVALVVTDTQYF.

This clonotype was observed a few times. A much larger clonotype is one base distant, so this may be a read error. This chain connects TRBV10-3 to TRBJ2-1; 11 nucleotides align to TRBD2. V was clipped by 4 bases and J by 4 bases; unmatched bases: 18. Germline values: CDR1 ENHRY, CDR2 SYGVKD. The CDR3 is 20 amino acids. The CDR3 here is CAISGPLTSGIAVGYNEQFF. CDR3 DNA sequence: TGTGCCATCAGTGGTCCCCTGACTAGCGGGATAGCAGTGGGATACAATGAGCAGTTCTTC.

The genes are TRBV5-1 and TRBJ2-2, with a possible D match to TRBD1 (5 bases). V was pared by 5 bases and J by 6 bases, with 11 bases between. The CDR3 runs 13 residues. CDR1 and CDR2 (germline): SGHRS, YFSETQ. CDR3 bases: TGCGCCAGCAGGCAAAGGGGCTCCGGGGAGCTGTTTTTT. It yields the protein CASRQRGSGELFF.

The sample holds many counts of this clonotype. This chain uses TRBV12-3 or TRBV12-4 with TRBJ2-3, with D possibly being TRBD2 (6 bases). V dropped 3 bases and J dropped 2 bases, with 9 bases sitting between them. This CDR3 comprises 14 residues. Here the CDR3 DNA reads TGTGCCAGCAGTTTTGGCGGGGACACAGATACGCAGTATTTT. Its translation: CASSFGGDTDTQYF.

CDR3 nucleotide sequence: TGCAGTGCTAGAGATCGGCAGGTCTCCGAGCAGTACTTC. Translation: CSARDRQVSEQYF. The chain recombines TRBV20-1 with TRBJ2-4; D is undetermined. The J call may be faulty, since TRBJ2-7 better matches the DNA end. This CDR3 region has 13 residues. Germline V gene lookup returns CDR1 DFQATT and CDR2 SNEGSKA (reference sequence).

This clonotype was picked up a small number of times. The CDR3 nucleotides are TGTGCCAGCAGCCAAGAGGCCTCTATCGTAGCAGATACGCAGTATTTT. Its protein product is CASSQEASIVADTQYF. The rearrangement links TRBV4-2 to TRBJ2-3; D call uncertain. V gave up 0 bases and J gave up 4 bases, with 14 bases separating them. The length of the CDR3 is 16 residues. Germline CDR1 is LGHNA and CDR2 is YNFKEQ.

The chain links TRBV7-2 to TRBJ2-5, with D possibly TRBD2 on 7 matching bases. The V end lost 7 bases, the J end lost 11 bases, and 26 bases lay between the germline ends. The CDR3 runs to 15 residues. CDR1 SGHTA and CDR2 FQGNSA come from the germline V gene. The CDR3 sequence is CASILGGAIRNEQYF. The CDR3, as DNA: TGTGCCAGCATCCTGGGGGGGGCTATTAGAAATGAGCAGTACTTC. The entire variable domain, with the rest obtained from reference TRBV7-2 and TRBJ2-5, is as follows: GAGVSQSPSNKVTEKGKDVELRCDPISGHTALYWYRQSLGQGLEFLIYFQGNSAPDKSGLPSDRFSAERTGGSVSTLTIQRTQQEDSAVYLCASILGGAIRNEQYFGPGTRLLVL.

The genes are TRBV20-1 and TRBJ1-1; D not certain. The ends were cut back, 2 bases at V and 5 bases at J, with 6 bases in the middle. CDR3 size: 11 residues. Germline V lookup: CDR1 DFQATT, CDR2 SNEGSKA (reference sequence). The CDR3 region is CSARSGTEAFF. DNA of the CDR3: TGCAGTGCTAGAAGTGGGACTGAAGCTTTCTTT.

The table lists this clonotype with a few counts. V usage is TRBV27 and J usage is TRBJ1-4; 7 bases fit TRBD1. V lost 8 bases and J lost 4; bases outside the gene matches: 7. Germline V gene lookup returns CDR1 MNHEY and CDR2 SMNVEV (reference sequence). The CDR3 runs to 14 residues. The CDR3 DNA reads TGTGCCAGCCGCCGTGGACAGGTTAATGAAAAACTGTTTTTT. This translates into CASRRGQVNEKLFF.

This clonotype was counted only a few times. This chain connects TRBV29-1 to TRBJ2-5, with D perhaps matching TRBD1 (5 bases). Germline CDR1 is SQVTM and CDR2 is ANQGSEA. CDR3 length equals 14 residues. V gave up 3 bases and J gave up 5 bases, with 16 bases separating them. The CDR3 protein is CSVEPRGYGETQYF. The CDR3 DNA is TGCAGCGTTGAGCCAAGGGGTTACGGGGAGACCCAGTACTTC.

CDR3: CSVDMSTGELFF. The DNA of the CDR3 is TGCAGCGTTGATATGTCCACCGGGGAGCTGTTTTTT. The rearrangement joins TRBV29-1 to TRBJ2-2; D remains unclear. Germline CDR1 reads SQVTM; CDR2 reads ANQGSEA. The CDR3 contains 12 residues. Trimming stripped 3 bases from V and 4 bases from J, with 6 bases between.